This T cell receptor beta chain was captured in a study of beta chain features in type 1 diabetes. Study conclusions and caveats: Moderately but significantly shorter TCRB CDR3s were found in Type 1 diabetes patients in all four CD4+ subsets.

This clone was recorded a few times. Its target is not known. The CDR3 totals 15 residues. Germline V gene sequence: CDR1 MNHEY, CDR2 SVGAGI. Trimming removed 3 bases at V and 2 bases at J, with 14 bases between. Since all of the isolated RNA was reverse transcribed, expressed TCRB transcripts were what got sequenced. Profiled with immunoSEQ multiplex PCR; TCRdb holds only in-frame clones, not every one. Of nearly 350,000 clones in the sample, 8% are singletons; the top ten hold roughly 0.44%. The sequence was obtained from a woman under 30 in good health. The chain uses TRBV6-5 and TRBJ2-7, with D possibly matching TRBD1 (6 bases). The specimen sequenced was central memory CD4+ T cells from blood. CDR3 loop: CASSYNRDTPYEQYF. In DNA form, the CDR3 reads TGTGCCAGCAGTTATAACCGGGACACTCCCTACGAGCAGTACTTC.